This TCR beta chain was profiled in a study of molecular identifiers for immune sequencing clone quantification. MiXCR was run by TCRdb on the PCR reads, yielding one entry per CDR3 protein. The sample includes over 50,000 distinct CDR3 sequences, about a third of them seen just once. The J segment lost 1 base and the V segment lost 6 bases, leaving 7 bases of the junction unmatched. CDR3 length equals 15 residues. In germline, CDR1 is SGHVS, CDR2 FNYEAQ. Naive CD8 T cell sorting was performed on the CD8+CD4-CCR7+CD45RA+ phenotype. There are many counts of this clonotype. The V call is TRBV7-6, the J call TRBJ2-7; 9 bases map to TRBD1. The sequence derives from a human donor in good health. Some libraries in this study had Jurkat cell RNA spiked in. The sequencing sample was made of naive CD8+ T cells from blood, with Jurkat cell RNA spiked in. Subset reported: FACS-sorted CD8+CD4-CCR7+CD45RA+ naive T cells. The CDR3 region is CASSFGTGLSYEQYF. The DNA of the CDR3 is TGTGCCAGCAGTTTTGGGACAGGGTTATCCTACGAGCAGTACTTC. The full variable domain, in which reference TRBV7-6 and TRBJ2-7 provide the parts outside the CDR3, is GAGVSQSPRYKVTKRGQDVALRCDPISGHVSLYWYRQALGQGPEFLTYFNYEAQQDKSGLPNDRFSAERPEGSISTLTIQRTEQRDSAMYRCASSFGTGLSYEQYFGPGTRLTVT.